This entry describes one T cell receptor beta chain. The antigen it recognizes is unknown. No much larger clone is present one base from it, and per-base qualities are unavailable. This sample is part of a study of blood T cell repertoires in COVID-19 (dated by TCRdb to 2020 to 2022). With respect to the entire study: Samples covering the acute and convalescent phases of COVID-19 were provided by collaborators in the United States, Italy and Spain. The repertoires were released in a freely available public database intended as a resource for research on the immune response to SARS-CoV-2. HLA class I and class II types, where available, came from metadata supplied by the sample provider rather than from assay-based typing. Subjects who had been exposed to COVID-19, were actively infected with it, or had recovered from it provided the deeply sampled blood TCRbeta repertoires that made up the dataset. The material from the prospective study consisted of cDNA or gDNA derived from T cells, B-cell-depleted T cells, or PBMCs. Samples came from the ongoing ImmuneRACE study (first 160 participants) plus 1,254 subjects from 6 global collaborators. The sample metadata nearly always contained a de-identified subject ID, COVID-19 status, age in years and sex.

Whole blood was collected in K2EDTA tubes by collaborating institutions according to the institutions' own protocols. Collaborator samples were shipped for TCRbeta analysis as frozen whole blood, isolated PBMCs, or DNA extracted from either sample type. Overall results and qualifications from the work: The amount of clinical and demographic metadata varied by source and participant and was provided uncurated.

The immunoSEQ Assay, a bias-controlled multiplex PCR, was used to amplify TCRbeta CDR3 regions from genomic DNA. Under the source paper's analysis protocol: The number of nucleated cells in each sample was estimated from the amplification of reference gene primers within the assay. To quantify the absolute abundance of each unique TCRbeta CDR3 rearrangement, sequence reads were collapsed and filtered. For each sample, productive Simpson clonality was calculated as the square root of Simpson's diversity index over productive rearrangements. TCRdb obtained this table from immuneACCESS and retained in-frame rearrangements with V and J assigned. These tables miss some clones; where compared with another copy, unresolved V genes account for less than half of the shortfall, and the remainder is unexplained. The DNA gave D and trimming, while V, J and clone size come from that table. This sample gives some 33,000 clones in total; about 79% of them show up just once. Of the sample, more than 10% falls within the top ten clones.

This receptor was obtained from a human donor in a cohort sampled during active COVID-19. The sequenced sample was peripheral blood.

The nucleotides are TGTGCCAGCACCCTCCGGGCGACTAGCGGGGAACCGAGGGCCCAGTACTTC. It translates as CASTLRATSGEPRAQYF. Recombination linked TRBV7-6 to TRBJ2-5; TRBD2 agrees with 11 junctional bases. CDR1 and CDR2, per the germline V gene, are SGHVS and FNYEAQ. Trimming leaves V shorter by 7 bases and J shorter by 9 bases, with the junction holding 19 bases beyond the gene matches. The CDR3 numbers 17 residues from cysteine through phenylalanine. This entry keeps only the CDR3 DNA: 51 bases, framed from base 1.